The 11 T cell receptor beta chains below come from one sample, sequenced in a study of breast tumors, draining lymph nodes, adjacent tissues. Each CDR3 protein gets one entry after TCRdb re-called the multiplex PCR reads with MiXCR. The repertoire holds some 140,000 distinct CDR3 sequences, under 25% seen once, with roughly 2.5% in the top ten. Breast cancer patients provided tissue from their axillary draining lymph nodes. Specimen: axillary lymph node tissue. These receptors originate from a female donor with breast cancer. Some clones in this sample may be carry-over from other donors' samples.

This clonotype was observed at least ten times. The chain carries TRBV5-8 and TRBJ2-3; 8 bases are shared with TRBD2. Germline CDR1 is SGHTS and CDR2 is YDEGEE. This CDR3 is built from 15 residues. Trimming took 2 bases from V and 0 from J; bases not matched to a gene: 2. CDR3 in amino acids: CASSLLADSTDTQYF. The DNA for the CDR3 is TGTGCCAGCAGCTTACTAGCGGATAGCACAGATACGCAGTATTTT.

There are a few counts of this clonotype. This could be a read error, since a much larger clone is one nucleotide away. This chain joins TRBV7-9 and TRBJ2-7; TRBD2 matches at 13 bases. The CDR3 is 15 residues long. Germline CDR1 reads SEHNR; CDR2 reads FQNEAQ (reference sequence). The V and J ends lost 5 bases and 6 bases, in that order; junction bases with no gene match: 7. The CDR3: CASSQLAGGVSEQYF. CDR3 nucleotides: TGTGCCAGCAGCCAACTAGCGGGAGGGGTTAGCGAGCAGTACTTC. Complete variable domain (other parts from reference TRBV7-9 and TRBJ2-7): DTGVSQNPRHKITKRGQNVTFRCDPISEHNRLYWYRQTLGQGPEFLTYFQNEAQLEKSRLLSDRFSAERPKGSFSTLEIQRTEQGDSAMYLCASSQLAGGVSEQYFGPGTRLTVT.

This clonotype was counted ten times or more. The chain joins TRBV7-3 to TRBJ2-7, with 10 positions matching TRBD2. The length of the CDR3 is 15 residues. The trim removed 4 bases at V and 7 bases at J, leaving 10 bases unmatched. Germline lookup yields CDR1 SGHTA and CDR2 FQGTGA. CDR3 DNA sequence: TGTGCCAGCAGCTCCCTTTTAGCGGGAGGTTGGGAGCAGTACTTC. Amino acid sequence: CASSSLLAGGWEQYF.

On this clonotype: This may be a read error, as it is one base from a much larger clone. The chain combines TRBV12-5 with TRBJ2-2; D gene ambiguous. In germline, CDR1 is LGHNT, CDR2 FRNRAP. The CDR3 runs to 12 residues. The CDR3 nucleotides are TGTGCTAGAGGTTTGCAGGTCGGGGAGCTGTTTTTT. Its protein is CARGLQVGELFF.

Ten or more counts support this clonotype. The chain carries TRBV19 and TRBJ2-7; D possibly corresponds to TRBD2 (6 bases). This CDR3 comprises 15 residues. Germline CDR1 reads LNHDA; CDR2 reads SQIVND (reference sequence). V was pared by 6 bases and J by 3 bases, with 18 bases between. CDR3 sequence: CASRPQTGAFYEQYF. In DNA form, the CDR3 reads TGTGCCAGTAGACCCCAGACGGGAGCTTTCTACGAGCAGTACTTC.

Comments on this clonotype: The junction and the germline gene differ at one end; a read error may be behind it. V gene TRBV6-4 combines with J gene TRBJ2-2; 9 nucleotides line up with TRBD2. Germline CDR1 MRHNA, CDR2 SNTAGT. The CDR3 covers 15 residues. The CDR3 nucleotides read TGTGCCAGCAGTTACTGCGGGAGGGGGGGCCGGGGAGCTGTTTTT. Protein product: CASSYCGRGGRGAVF.

This clonotype has at least ten counts. The rearrangement uses TRBV29-1 and TRBJ2-6; D not resolved. The germline V and J ends were trimmed by 1 base and 1 base, with 11 bases remaining between them. Germline CDR1 SQVTM, CDR2 ANQGSEA. This CDR3 contains 16 residues. For the CDR3, the DNA is TGCAGCGTTGAAGGAACACCTCAATCTGGGGCCAACGTCCTGACTTTC. It encodes CSVEGTPQSGANVLTF. Complete variable domain (other parts from reference TRBV29-1 and TRBJ2-6): SAVISQKPSRDICQRGTSLTIQCQVDSQVTMMFWYRQQPGQSLTLIATANQGSEATYESGFVIDKFPISRPNLTFSTLTVSNMSPEDSSIYLCSVEGTPQSGANVLTFGAGSRLTVL.

V usage is TRBV28 and J usage is TRBJ2-5; 9 bases line up with TRBD2. The V segment lost 2 bases and the J segment 1 base; nucleotides outside the gene matches: 8. CDR3 size: 17 residues. In germline, CDR1 is MDHEN, CDR2 SYDVKM. The chain's CDR3 is CASSLELAGGIQETQYF. In DNA, the CDR3 is TGTGCCAGCAGTTTAGAACTAGCGGGCGGCATCCAAGAGACCCAGTACTTC.

This clonotype was seen repeatedly, ten times or more. This chain connects TRBV29-1 to TRBJ2-7; weak D call: TRBD1 (6 bases). V lost 5 bases and J lost 0, with 11 bases in between. In germline, CDR1 is SQVTM, CDR2 ANQGSEA. There are 13 residues in the CDR3. The CDR3 DNA is TGCAGCGTTACCACAGGGAACTCCTACGAGCAGTACTTC. This encodes CSVTTGNSYEQYF.

This clonotype appeared many times. The genes are TRBV7-9 and TRBJ1-2; D is undetermined. CDR1 and CDR2 (germline): SEHNR, FQNEAQ (reference sequence). The CDR3 length is 13 residues. Trimming removed 5 bases at V and 8 bases at J, with 15 bases between. The CDR3 sequence is CASSPPGAGGYTF. CDR3 DNA: TGTGCCAGCAGCCCCCCCGGTGCCGGCGGCTACACCTTC.

This clonotype was seen more than once but under ten times. V is TRBV2 and J is TRBJ2-1; D may be TRBD2 (6 bases). The CDR3 consists of 13 residues. Trimming took off 0 bases at V and 10 bases at J, with 10 bases between the two ends. CDR1 is SNHLY, CDR2 FYNNEI, per germline. The DNA of the CDR3 is TGTGCCAGCAGTGAAGCGCGTCTAGCGGAGCAGTTCTTC. As protein: CASSEARLAEQFF.